This T cell receptor beta chain was found in a study of response to subunit inactivated influenza vaccine. The study's findings and limits: With each seasonal influenza vaccination, the authors suggested, few new T cells are recruited.

The CDR3 runs to 15 residues. Germline loops: CDR1 SGHRS, CDR2 YFSETQ. The V gene end was trimmed by 3 bases and the J gene end by 6 bases; junction bases not matched to a gene: 4. TCRdb reanalysed the RT-PCR reads using MiXCR and keeps one entry per CDR3 protein. The sample lists approximately 310,000 distinct CDR3 sequences, around a fifth occurring once. This clonotype was counted a few times. Its antigen is currently unknown. The sequencing used PBMCs from blood, collected approximately 20 months after vaccination. The chain links TRBV5-1 to TRBJ2-1, with TRBD2 matching over 12 bases. The sequence came from a man aged 50 to 69 who received an inactivated influenza vaccine. The CDR3 reads CASSSPTSGSNEQFF. CDR3 nucleotides: TGCGCCAGCAGCTCCCCGACTAGCGGGAGCAATGAGCAGTTCTTC.